Below are 32 T cell receptor beta chains sequenced from a single sample in a study of memory B cells and T cells in multiple sclerosis. The antigens for these receptors are not known. Sequencing used immunoSEQ multiplex PCR; TCRdb keeps in-frame clones, though not all of them. Here the sample spans 30,000 to 40,000 clones, more than 70% being singletons. CFSE-dim autoproliferating and CFSE-high non-proliferating T cells from unstimulated culture were sequenced separately. Roughly 4.5x10^7 CFSE-labeled PBMCs were cultured around 7 days unstimulated, then replicate wells were pooled. The sequencing sample was made of PBMCs from blood kept in culture. Source of these receptors: a human donor with multiple sclerosis.

The chain combines TRBV2 with TRBJ1-1; D remains ambiguous. CDR1 SNHLY and CDR2 FYNNEI come from the germline V gene. The CDR3 is 11 amino acids. V was clipped by 6 bases and J by 11 bases, with 13 bases between them. The CDR3 DNA follows: TGTGCCAGCAGATCGACGAGGGAGGCTTTCTTT. Protein product: CASRSTREAFF.

The chain couples TRBV6-5 to TRBJ2-2; the D is unclear. Germline loops: CDR1 MNHEY, CDR2 SVGAGI. The CDR3 length is 15 residues. V was shortened by 2 bases and J by 0 bases, with 7 bases between the two germline ends. The CDR3 spells CASSYQRPNTGELFF. Written as DNA, the CDR3 is TGTGCCAGCAGTTACCAGAGACCGAACACCGGGGAGCTGTTTTTT.

The rearrangement joins TRBV29-1 to TRBJ2-1; no clear D. V gave up 2 bases and J gave up 4 bases, with 18 bases separating them. The CDR3 runs 16 residues. Germline CDR1 and CDR2: SQVTM and ANQGSEA. The CDR3 DNA is TGCAGCGTTGAATTGGTGTCAGCCTCTATATACAATGAGCAGTTCTTC. Amino acid sequence: CSVELVSASIYNEQFF.

This rearrangement joins TRBV7-9 to TRBJ1-1; unclear D gene. The ends were cut back, 3 bases at V and 5 bases at J, with 7 bases in the middle. This CDR3 comprises 12 residues. CDR1 is SEHNR, CDR2 FQNEAQ, per germline (reference sequence). CDR3 coding DNA: TGTGCCAGCAGCTTGAGCGGGACTGAAGCTTTCTTT. Its translation is CASSLSGTEAFF. Variable domain in full (rest from reference TRBV7-9 and TRBJ1-1): DTGVSQNPRHKITKRGQNVTFRCDPISEHNRLYWYRQTLGQGPEFLTYFQNEAQLEKSRLLSDRFSAERPKGSFSTLEIQRTEQGDSAMYLCASSLSGTEAFFGQGTRLTVV.

The chain carries TRBV9 and TRBJ2-5, with D perhaps TRBD1 (5 bases). Germline V gives CDR1 SGDLS, CDR2 YYNGEE. CDR3 size: 12 residues. V lost 3 bases and J 5 bases, leaving 8 bases between the germline ends. The CDR3 sequence: CASSAGRETQYF. The DNA for the CDR3 is TGTGCCAGCAGCGCAGGGCGGGAGACCCAGTACTTC.

The chain recombines TRBV10-3 with TRBJ2-5; D possibly corresponds to TRBD1 (6 bases). The assigned J gene may be wrong: the sequence end matches TRBJ2-7 better. The CDR3 spans 15 residues. Germline V CDR1 and CDR2: ENHRY, SYGVKD. The CDR3 spells CAIWNPTGLRNEQYF. The CDR3 bases are TGTGCCATCTGGAACCCGACAGGTTTGAGGAACGAGCAGTACTTC.

The genes are TRBV5-4 and TRBJ2-3; D perhaps matches TRBD2 (6 bases). Germline V gives CDR1 SGHNT, CDR2 YYREEE (reference sequence). The V end was cut by 7 bases, the J end by 5 bases, with 26 bases between. This CDR3 spans 17 amino acids. The chain's CDR3 is CASAPPGAGRRGDTQYF. The CDR3 coding sequence is TGTGCCAGCGCCCCCCCTGGAGCGGGCCGGAGGGGAGATACGCAGTATTTT.

The chain joins TRBV25-1 to TRBJ1-1, with a possible D match to TRBD1 (5 bases). CDR1 is MGHDK and CDR2 is SYGVNS in the germline V gene. V gave up 3 bases and J gave up 8 bases, with 16 bases separating them. The CDR3 loop spans 14 amino acids. CDR3 sequence: CASSEDTNPKEAFF. Here the CDR3 DNA reads TGTGCCAGCAGTGAGGACACGAACCCGAAGGAAGCTTTCTTT. Drawing the rest from reference TRBV25-1 and TRBJ1-1, the complete variable domain is EADIYQTPRYLVIGTGKKITLECSQTMGHDKMYWYQQDPGMELHLIHYSYGVNSTEKGDLSSESTVSRIRTEHFPLTLESARPSHTSQYLCASSEDTNPKEAFFGQGTRLTVV.

The genes are TRBV15 and TRBJ2-2; D may match TRBD1 or TRBD2 (5 bases each). This CDR3 contains 15 residues. Germline values: CDR1 LNHNV, CDR2 YYDKDF (reference sequence). Trimming pared 5 bases from V and 0 bases from J, leaving 10 bases between. This CDR3 reads CATSGGPTNTGELFF. CDR3 nucleotides: TGTGCCACCAGCGGGGGACCCACGAACACCGGGGAGCTGTTTTTT. Supplemented by reference TRBV15 and TRBJ2-2, the full variable domain reads DAMVIQNPRYQVTQFGKPVTLSCSQTLNHNVMYWYQQKSSQAPKLLFHYYDKDFNNEADTPDNFQSRRPNTSFCFLDIRSPGLGDTAMYLCATSGGPTNTGELFFGEGSRLTVL.

This chain joins TRBV7-9 and TRBJ2-7; D gene unclear. The CDR3 loop spans 13 amino acids. V was trimmed by 8 bases and J by 0 bases, leaving 11 bases between them. CDR1 SEHNR and CDR2 FQNEAQ come from the germline V gene (reference sequence). The CDR3 region is CASDHTSSYEQYF. As DNA, the CDR3 is TGTGCCAGCGACCATACAAGCTCCTACGAGCAGTACTTC.

The V and J genes are TRBV2 and TRBJ2-1; 7 bases match TRBD1. Trimming took 6 bases from V and 5 from J; bases not matched to a gene: 10. CDR1 and CDR2 (germline): SNHLY, FYNNEI. CDR3 length: 15 amino acids. The CDR3 spells CASRGQHTFHNEQFF. For the CDR3, the DNA is TGTGCCAGCAGGGGACAGCACACCTTCCACAATGAGCAGTTCTTC.

V is TRBV4-1 and J is TRBJ2-7; 9 bases map to TRBD1. Germline trimming cut 0 bases from V and 4 bases from J; bases unmatched to any gene: 7. The CDR3 totals 16 residues. Germline loops: CDR1 MGHRA, CDR2 YSYEKL. CDR3 loop: CASSQDQGQGSYEQYF. For the CDR3, the DNA is TGCGCCAGCAGCCAAGATCAGGGACAGGGAAGTTACGAGCAGTACTTC.

This clone was seen a single time. The rearrangement links TRBV25-1 to TRBJ2-1, with 7 bases lining up with TRBD2. Trimming removed 5 bases from V and 3 bases from J; junction bases left unmatched: 10. Germline CDR1 and CDR2: MGHDK and SYGVNS. This CDR3 comprises 16 residues. CDR3 DNA sequence: TGTGCCAGCAGTAGCCTCGGCGGGAGCGGCTACAATGAGCAGTTCTTC. As protein: CASSSLGGSGYNEQFF.

The chain employs TRBV28 and TRBJ1-6; perhaps TRBD1 as D (5 bases). V was pared by 3 bases and J by 9 bases, with 9 bases between. Germline CDR1 is MDHEN and CDR2 is SYDVKM. The CDR3 loop spans 13 amino acids. The CDR3 coding sequence is TGTGCCAGCAGTTTTACAGGACCTTCACCCCTCCACTTT. Its translation is CASSFTGPSPLHF.

The chain couples TRBV2 to TRBJ1-5, with 8 bases identical to TRBD1. The J segment lost 2 bases and the V segment lost 2 bases, leaving 14 bases of the junction unmatched. Germline V gives CDR1 SNHLY, CDR2 FYNNEI. The CDR3 totals 19 residues. The CDR3 loop reads CASSERAGGVGGRNQPQHF. In DNA, the CDR3 is TGTGCCAGCAGTGAAAGAGCAGGGGGCGTAGGTGGTCGCAATCAGCCCCAGCATTTT.

V gene TRBV4-1 combines with J gene TRBJ1-5, with TRBD1 as a possible D gene (6 bases). CDR1 is MGHRA, CDR2 YSYEKL, per germline. With 0 bases removed from V and 7 bases from J, the gap between germline ends came to 13 bases. The CDR3 length is 15 residues. The CDR3 coding sequence is TGCGCCAGCAGCCAAGATAGGGGGGTCTGGCAGCCCCAGCATTTT. Its protein is CASSQDRGVWQPQHF.

This chain links TRBV5-8 with TRBJ1-3; 10 bases match TRBD1. This CDR3 comprises 16 residues. In germline, CDR1 is SGHTS, CDR2 YDEGEE. V was pared by 2 bases and J by 0 bases, with 2 bases of the junction left unmatched. Written as DNA, the CDR3 is TGTGCCAGCAGCTTCAGGACAGGGGGCTCTGGAAACACCATATATTTT. Translated: CASSFRTGGSGNTIYF.

V and J are TRBV10-2 and TRBJ2-5; D is perhaps TRBD2 (6 bases). The CDR3 loop spans 14 amino acids. V was pared by 1 base and J by 3 bases, with 9 bases between. The germline V gene has CDR1 WSHSY and CDR2 SAAADI. The DNA for the CDR3 is TGCGCCAGCAGTGAGTTCGCGGGAAAAGAGACCCAGTACTTC. Its protein product is CASSEFAGKETQYF.

The chain employs TRBV9 and TRBJ2-7; either TRBD1 or TRBD2 may fit D (5 bases each). This CDR3 is built from 15 residues. Looked up from germline, CDR1 is SGDLS and CDR2 is YYNGEE. The ends were cut back, 0 bases at V and 2 bases at J, with 12 bases in the middle. CDR3 DNA: TGTGCCAGCAGCGTAGCTTTGGGGACCGCCTACGAGCAGTACTTC. Its protein is CASSVALGTAYEQYF.

The CDR3 sequence: CASSVDPGLDNEQFF. In DNA form, the CDR3 reads TGTGCCAGCAGCGTAGATCCGGGGCTGGACAATGAGCAGTTCTTC. The V gene is TRBV9, the J gene TRBJ2-1, with D perhaps assigned TRBD1 or TRBD2 (5 bases each). Germline CDR1 SGDLS, CDR2 YYNGEE. The CDR3 extends over 15 amino acids. With 0 bases removed from V and 5 bases from J, the gap between germline ends came to 12 bases.

The chain couples TRBV15 to TRBJ2-1, with 10 bases identical to TRBD2. The J segment lost 8 bases and the V segment lost 1 base, leaving 11 bases of the junction unmatched. Germline-derived CDR1 and CDR2 are LNHNV and YYDKDF (reference sequence). The CDR3 has 17 amino acids. The CDR3 sequence: CATSRGGGAGGPDEQFF. CDR3 nucleotide sequence: TGTGCCACCAGCAGAGGTGGTGGAGCGGGGGGGCCGGATGAGCAGTTCTTC.

This clone was observed once. The chain links TRBV29-1 to TRBJ2-2; no firm D call. Germline V gene sequence: CDR1 SQVTM, CDR2 ANQGSEA. This CDR3 has 13 residues. The V end lost 7 bases, the J end lost 4 bases, and 13 bases lay between the germline ends. The CDR3 region has the DNA TGCAGCGCTTTAAAGTCCCTCACCGGGGAGCTGTTTTTT. Protein product: CSALKSLTGELFF.

This clone came up a few times. The chain uses TRBV4-1 and TRBJ2-7; weak D call: TRBD2 (5 bases). Trimming shortened V by 4 bases and J by 3 bases, and 13 bases separated the two germline ends. The CDR3 is 14 residues long. Germline V gives CDR1 MGHRA, CDR2 YSYEKL. The CDR3 is CASSLILGDYEQYF. The CDR3 DNA reads as TGCGCCAGCAGCCTCATCTTGGGAGACTACGAGCAGTACTTC.

The rearrangement joins TRBV10-3 to TRBJ2-1, with 8 bases matching TRBD2. The V gene end was trimmed by 3 bases and the J gene end by 4 bases; junction bases not matched to a gene: 5. The CDR3 extends over 15 amino acids. Germline V gene data show CDR1 as ENHRY and CDR2 as SYGVKD. The CDR3 region is CAISDPSGRYNEQFF. CDR3 bases: TGTGCCATCAGTGACCCCAGCGGGAGATACAATGAGCAGTTCTTC.

DNA of the CDR3: TGTGCCAGCAGCCAGGAGGGGCGATTCGAGGATACGCAGTATTTT. It is translated as CASSQEGRFEDTQYF. This chain uses TRBV14 with TRBJ2-3; the D gene is possibly TRBD2 (6 bases). V lost 3 bases and J 6 bases, leaving 16 bases between the germline ends. From germline, CDR1 is SGHDN and CDR2 FVKESK. The CDR3 sequence is 15 residues long.

The J gene is TRBJ1-1, the V gene TRBV6-1; no reliable D call. Trimming stripped 5 bases from V and 1 base from J, with 11 bases between. The CDR3 covers 14 residues. Germline lookup yields CDR1 MNHNS and CDR2 SASEGT. The CDR3 loop is CASSYSASNTEAFF. CDR3 coding DNA: TGTGCCAGCAGTTATTCCGCTTCGAACACTGAAGCTTTCTTT.

In its sample, this clone was seen once. This rearrangement joins TRBV28 to TRBJ2-5, with 10 nucleotides matching TRBD2. The trim removed 5 bases at V and 4 bases at J, leaving 10 bases unmatched. This CDR3 contains 16 residues. Germline CDR1 MDHEN, CDR2 SYDVKM. The CDR3 DNA follows: TGTGCCAGCAGTCTCCTTGGGACTAGCGAGGGAGAGACCCAGTACTTC. It encodes CASSLLGTSEGETQYF.

The rearrangement uses TRBV28 and TRBJ1-4; 7 nucleotides align to TRBD1. The germline CDR1 and CDR2 sequences are MDHEN and SYDVKM. V trimming: 8 bases; J trimming: 4 bases; junction bases outside the gene matches: 10. CDR3 length: 15 residues. CDR3 bases: TGTGCCAGCGTACAACCCGGGACAGTTAATGAAAAACTGTTTTTT. This encodes CASVQPGTVNEKLFF.

The CDR3 spells CASSKVRRGTEAFF. CDR3 nucleotides: TGTGCCAGCAGCAAAGTTCGGAGGGGTACTGAAGCTTTCTTT. The V and J genes are TRBV21-1 and TRBJ1-1. TRBV21-1 is a documented pseudogene. The CDR3 runs to 14 residues.

This rearrangement joins TRBV28 to TRBJ1-1; D is unclear. The CDR3 consists of 13 residues. The germline gives CDR1 MDHEN, CDR2 SYDVKM. Trimming shortened V by 2 bases and J by 4 bases, and 8 bases separated the two germline ends. The CDR3 nucleotides are TGTGCCAGCAGTTTAGGGGTGGTCACTGAAGCTTTCTTT. Residues: CASSLGVVTEAFF.

This clone was recorded only once. The chain joins TRBV10-3 to TRBJ1-6, with a possible D match to TRBD1 (6 bases). This CDR3 contains 15 residues. Trimming shortened V by 3 bases and J by 8 bases, and 14 bases separated the two germline ends. The germline V gene encodes CDR1 ENHRY and CDR2 SYGVKD. CDR3 nucleotides: TGTGCCATCAGTGACGGTTTGAGGGGGTATTCACCCCTCCACTTT. Translated: CAISDGLRGYSPLHF.

This chain joins TRBV2 and TRBJ1-1; D is unclear. V was cut by 1 base and J by 4 bases, with 16 bases left in between. From germline, CDR1 is SNHLY and CDR2 FYNNEI. This CDR3 comprises 16 residues. CDR3 residues: CASSEVSGLHSTEAFF. In nucleotides, the CDR3 is TGTGCCAGCAGTGAAGTCTCCGGCCTACACTCCACTGAAGCTTTCTTT.